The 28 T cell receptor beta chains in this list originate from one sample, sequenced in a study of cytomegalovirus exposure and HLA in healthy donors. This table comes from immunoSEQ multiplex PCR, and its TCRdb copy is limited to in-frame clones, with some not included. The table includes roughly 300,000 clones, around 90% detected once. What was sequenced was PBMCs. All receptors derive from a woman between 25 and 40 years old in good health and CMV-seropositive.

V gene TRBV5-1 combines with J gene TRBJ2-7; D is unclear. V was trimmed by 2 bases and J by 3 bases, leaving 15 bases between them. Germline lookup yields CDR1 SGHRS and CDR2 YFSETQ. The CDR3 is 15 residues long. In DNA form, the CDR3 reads TGCGCCAGCAGCTTAGCAGGATCCCTTTACTACGAGCAGTACTTC. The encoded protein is CASSLAGSLYYEQYF.

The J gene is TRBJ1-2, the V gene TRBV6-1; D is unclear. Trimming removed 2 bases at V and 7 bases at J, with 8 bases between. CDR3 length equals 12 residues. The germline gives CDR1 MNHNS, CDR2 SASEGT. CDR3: CASSEWQVGYTF. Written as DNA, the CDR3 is TGTGCCAGCAGTGAATGGCAGGTTGGCTACACCTTC.

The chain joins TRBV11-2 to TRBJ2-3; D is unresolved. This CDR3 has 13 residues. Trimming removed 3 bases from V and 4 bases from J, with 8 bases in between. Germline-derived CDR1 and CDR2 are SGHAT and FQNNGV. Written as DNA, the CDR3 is TGTGCCAGCAGCTTGGGAACCCCAGATACGCAGTATTTT. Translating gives CASSLGTPDTQYF.

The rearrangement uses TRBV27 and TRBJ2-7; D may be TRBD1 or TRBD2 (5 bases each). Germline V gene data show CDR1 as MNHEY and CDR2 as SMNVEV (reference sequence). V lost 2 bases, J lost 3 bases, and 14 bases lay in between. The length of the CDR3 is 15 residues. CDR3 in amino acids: CASSLVTGPSYEQYF. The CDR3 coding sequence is TGTGCCAGCAGTTTAGTAACGGGGCCCAGCTACGAGCAGTACTTC.

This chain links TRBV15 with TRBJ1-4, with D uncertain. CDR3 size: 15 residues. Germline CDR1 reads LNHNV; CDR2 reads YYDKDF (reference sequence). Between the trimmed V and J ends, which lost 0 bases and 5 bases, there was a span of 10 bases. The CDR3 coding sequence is TGTGCCACCAGCAGAGAACGGAATACGAATGAAAAACTGTTTTTT. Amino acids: CATSRERNTNEKLFF.

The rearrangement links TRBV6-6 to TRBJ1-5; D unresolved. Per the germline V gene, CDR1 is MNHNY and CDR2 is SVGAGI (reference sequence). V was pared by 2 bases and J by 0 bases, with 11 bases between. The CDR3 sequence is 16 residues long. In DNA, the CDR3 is TGTGCCAGCAGTTACCCAGCCGATTATAGCAATCAGCCCCAGCATTTT. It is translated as CASSYPADYSNQPQHF.

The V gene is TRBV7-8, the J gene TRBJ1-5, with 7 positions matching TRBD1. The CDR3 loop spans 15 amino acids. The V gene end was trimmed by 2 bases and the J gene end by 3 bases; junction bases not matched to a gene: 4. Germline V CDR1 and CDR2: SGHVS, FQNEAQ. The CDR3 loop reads CASSLSRGNNQPQHF. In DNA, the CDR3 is TGTGCCAGCAGCTTATCCAGGGGGAACAATCAGCCCCAGCATTTT.

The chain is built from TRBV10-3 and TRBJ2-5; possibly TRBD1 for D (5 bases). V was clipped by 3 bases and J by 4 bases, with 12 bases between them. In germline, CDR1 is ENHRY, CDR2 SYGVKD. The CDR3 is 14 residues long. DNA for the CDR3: TGTGCCATCAGTGATTCCGGGCAGGGAGAGACCCAGTACTTC. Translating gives CAISDSGQGETQYF.

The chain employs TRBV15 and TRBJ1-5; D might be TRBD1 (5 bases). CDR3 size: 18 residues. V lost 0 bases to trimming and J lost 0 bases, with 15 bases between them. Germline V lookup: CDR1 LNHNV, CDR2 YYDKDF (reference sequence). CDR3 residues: CATSRDPPDSYSNQPQHF. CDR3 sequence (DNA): TGTGCCACCAGCAGAGATCCCCCAGACAGCTATAGCAATCAGCCCCAGCATTTT. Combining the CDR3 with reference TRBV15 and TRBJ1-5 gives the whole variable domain DAMVIQNPRYQVTQFGKPVTLSCSQTLNHNVMYWYQQKSSQAPKLLFHYYDKDFNNEADTPDNFQSRRPNTSFCFLDIRSPGLGDTAMYLCATSRDPPDSYSNQPQHFGDGTRLSIL.

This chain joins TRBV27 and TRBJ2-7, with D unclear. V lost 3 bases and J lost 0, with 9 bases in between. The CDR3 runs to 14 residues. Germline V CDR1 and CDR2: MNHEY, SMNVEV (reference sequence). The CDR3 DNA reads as TGTGCCAGCAGTTTTAGGGCCCACTCCTACGAGCAGTACTTC. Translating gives CASSFRAHSYEQYF.

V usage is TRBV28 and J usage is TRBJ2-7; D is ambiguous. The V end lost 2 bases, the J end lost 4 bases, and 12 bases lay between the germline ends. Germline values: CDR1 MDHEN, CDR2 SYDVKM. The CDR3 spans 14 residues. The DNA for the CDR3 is TGTGCCAGCAGTTTAAGTGGTCACGAGTACGAGCAGTACTTC. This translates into CASSLSGHEYEQYF.

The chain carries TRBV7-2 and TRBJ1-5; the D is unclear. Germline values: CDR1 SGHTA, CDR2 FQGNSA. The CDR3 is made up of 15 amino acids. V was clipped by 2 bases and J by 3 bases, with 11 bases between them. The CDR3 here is CASSLLSRFNQPQHF. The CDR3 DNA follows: TGTGCCAGCAGCTTACTGTCAAGATTCAATCAGCCCCAGCATTTT.

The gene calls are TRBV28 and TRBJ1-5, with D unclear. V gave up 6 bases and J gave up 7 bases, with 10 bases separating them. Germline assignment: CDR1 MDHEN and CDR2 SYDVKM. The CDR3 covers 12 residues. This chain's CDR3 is CASRVSAQPQHF. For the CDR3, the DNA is TGTGCCAGCAGGGTATCAGCCCAGCCCCAGCATTTT. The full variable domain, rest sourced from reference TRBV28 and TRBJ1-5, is DVKVTQSSRYLVKRTGEKVFLECVQDMDHENMFWYRQDPGLGLRLIYFSYDVKMKEKGDIPEGYSVSREKKERFSLILESASTNQTSMYLCASRVSAQPQHFGDGTRLSIL.

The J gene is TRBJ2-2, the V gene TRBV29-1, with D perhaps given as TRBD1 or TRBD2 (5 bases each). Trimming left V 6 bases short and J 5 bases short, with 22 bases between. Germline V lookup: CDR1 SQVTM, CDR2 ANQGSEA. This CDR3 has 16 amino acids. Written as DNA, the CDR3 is TGCAGCGTCTCATCCGGGGCTCGACCCGTTACCGGGGAGCTGTTTTTT. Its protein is CSVSSGARPVTGELFF.

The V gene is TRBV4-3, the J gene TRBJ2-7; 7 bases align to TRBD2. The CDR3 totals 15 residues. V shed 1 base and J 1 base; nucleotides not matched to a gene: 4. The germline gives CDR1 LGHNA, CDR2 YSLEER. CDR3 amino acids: CASSQVGLKSYEQYF. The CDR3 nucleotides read TGCGCCAGCAGCCAAGTGGGACTAAAATCCTACGAGCAGTACTTC.

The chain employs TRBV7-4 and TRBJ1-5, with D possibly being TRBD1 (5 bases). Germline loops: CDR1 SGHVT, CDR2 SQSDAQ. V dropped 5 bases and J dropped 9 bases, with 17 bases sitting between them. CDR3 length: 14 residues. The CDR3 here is CASSLREGFRPQHF. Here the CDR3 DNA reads TGTGCCAGCAGCCTCAGGGAGGGCTTTAGGCCCCAGCATTTT.

The CDR3 sequence is CASSRTGISGNTIYF. Here the CDR3 DNA reads TGTGCCAGCAGTAGGACAGGGATTTCTGGAAACACCATATATTTT. V and J are TRBV28 and TRBJ1-3, with 8 bases fitting TRBD1. In germline, CDR1 is MDHEN, CDR2 SYDVKM. V dropped 5 bases and J dropped 1; count of bases not matched to a gene: 4. The CDR3 is 15 amino acids.

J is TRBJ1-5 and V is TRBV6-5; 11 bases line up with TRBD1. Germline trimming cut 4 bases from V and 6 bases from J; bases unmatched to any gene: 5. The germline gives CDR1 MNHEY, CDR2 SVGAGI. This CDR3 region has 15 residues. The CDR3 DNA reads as TGTGCCAGCAGTTTGGACAGGGGGCGGTTTCAGCCCCAGCATTTT. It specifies CASSLDRGRFQPQHF.

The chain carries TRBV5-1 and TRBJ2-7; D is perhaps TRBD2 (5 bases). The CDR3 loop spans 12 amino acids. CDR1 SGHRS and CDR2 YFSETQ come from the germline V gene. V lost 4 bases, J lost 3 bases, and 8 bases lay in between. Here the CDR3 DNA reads TGCGCCAGCAGCGAGGCGGGCTACGAGCAGTACTTC. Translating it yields CASSEAGYEQYF.

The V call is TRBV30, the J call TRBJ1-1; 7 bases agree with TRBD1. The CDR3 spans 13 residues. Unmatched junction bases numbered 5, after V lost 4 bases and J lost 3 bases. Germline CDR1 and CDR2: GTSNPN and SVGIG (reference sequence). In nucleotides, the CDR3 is TGTGCCTGGATGAGGGGGCTTTACACTGAAGCTTTCTTT. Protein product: CAWMRGLYTEAFF.

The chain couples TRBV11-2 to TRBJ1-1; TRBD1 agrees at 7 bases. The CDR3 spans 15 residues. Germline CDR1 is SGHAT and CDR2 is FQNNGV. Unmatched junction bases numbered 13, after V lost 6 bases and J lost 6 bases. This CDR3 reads CASSLYRGEAAEAFF. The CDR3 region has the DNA TGTGCCAGCAGTTTATACAGGGGAGAAGCCGCTGAAGCTTTCTTT. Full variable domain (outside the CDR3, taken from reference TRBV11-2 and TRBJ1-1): EAGVAQSPRYKIIEKRQSVAFWCNPISGHATLYWYQQILGQGPKLLIQFQNNGVVDDSQLPKDRFSAERLKGVDSTLKIQPAKLEDSAVYLCASSLYRGEAAEAFFGQGTRLTVV.

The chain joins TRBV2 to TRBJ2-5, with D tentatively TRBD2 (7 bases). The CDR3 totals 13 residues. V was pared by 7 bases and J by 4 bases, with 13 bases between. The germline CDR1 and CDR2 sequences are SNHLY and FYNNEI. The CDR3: CASIGGVGETQYF. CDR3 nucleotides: TGTGCCAGCATAGGGGGGGTAGGAGAGACCCAGTACTTC.

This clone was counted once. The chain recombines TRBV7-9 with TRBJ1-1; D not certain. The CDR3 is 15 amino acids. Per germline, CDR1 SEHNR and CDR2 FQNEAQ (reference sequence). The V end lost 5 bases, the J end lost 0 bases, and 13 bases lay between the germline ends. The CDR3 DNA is TGTGCCAGCAGCCGAGCCCAGGATGTGAACACTGAAGCTTTCTTT. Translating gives CASSRAQDVNTEAFF.

The CDR3 here is CASSHQTGLNNEQFF. For the CDR3, the DNA is TGTGCCAGCAGCCACCAGACAGGATTAAACAATGAGCAGTTCTTC. The V call is TRBV6-1, the J call TRBJ2-1; weak D call: TRBD1 (6 bases). In germline, CDR1 is MNHNS, CDR2 SASEGT. V was cut by 6 bases and J by 5 bases, with 17 bases left in between. The CDR3 is 15 residues long.

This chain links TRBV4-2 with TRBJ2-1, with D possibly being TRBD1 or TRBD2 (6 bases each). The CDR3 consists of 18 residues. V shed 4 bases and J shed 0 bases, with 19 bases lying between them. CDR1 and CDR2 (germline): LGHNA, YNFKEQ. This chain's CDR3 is CASSPGGRGDVSYNEQFF. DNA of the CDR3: TGTGCCAGCAGCCCCGGGGGCAGGGGAGATGTCTCCTACAATGAGCAGTTCTTC.

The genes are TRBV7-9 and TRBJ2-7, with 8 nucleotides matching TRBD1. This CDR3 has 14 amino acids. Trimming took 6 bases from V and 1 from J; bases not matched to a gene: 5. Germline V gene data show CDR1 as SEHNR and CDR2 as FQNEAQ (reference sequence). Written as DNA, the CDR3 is TGTGCCAGCAGACCTCGGGACAGGTCCTACGAGCAGTACTTC. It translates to CASRPRDRSYEQYF. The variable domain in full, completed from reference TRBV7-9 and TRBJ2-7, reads DTGVSQNPRHKITKRGQNVTFRCDPISEHNRLYWYRQTLGQGPEFLTYFQNEAQLEKSRLLSDRFSAERPKGSFSTLEIQRTEQGDSAMYLCASRPRDRSYEQYFGPGTRLTVT.

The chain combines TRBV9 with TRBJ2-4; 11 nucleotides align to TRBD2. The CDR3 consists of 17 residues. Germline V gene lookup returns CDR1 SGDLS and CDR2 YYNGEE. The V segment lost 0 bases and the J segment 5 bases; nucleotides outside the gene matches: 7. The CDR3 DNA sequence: TGTGCCAGCAGCGTAGAGGCTAGCGGGGGGCCCCAAAACATTCAGTACTTC. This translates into CASSVEASGGPQNIQYF.

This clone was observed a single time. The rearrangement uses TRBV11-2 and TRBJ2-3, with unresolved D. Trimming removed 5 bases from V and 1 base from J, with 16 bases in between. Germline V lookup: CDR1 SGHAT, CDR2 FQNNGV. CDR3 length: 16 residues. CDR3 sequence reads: CASSTLKRGRTDTQYF. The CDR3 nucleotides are TGTGCCAGCAGCACCCTGAAGCGAGGCCGCACAGATACGCAGTATTTT.